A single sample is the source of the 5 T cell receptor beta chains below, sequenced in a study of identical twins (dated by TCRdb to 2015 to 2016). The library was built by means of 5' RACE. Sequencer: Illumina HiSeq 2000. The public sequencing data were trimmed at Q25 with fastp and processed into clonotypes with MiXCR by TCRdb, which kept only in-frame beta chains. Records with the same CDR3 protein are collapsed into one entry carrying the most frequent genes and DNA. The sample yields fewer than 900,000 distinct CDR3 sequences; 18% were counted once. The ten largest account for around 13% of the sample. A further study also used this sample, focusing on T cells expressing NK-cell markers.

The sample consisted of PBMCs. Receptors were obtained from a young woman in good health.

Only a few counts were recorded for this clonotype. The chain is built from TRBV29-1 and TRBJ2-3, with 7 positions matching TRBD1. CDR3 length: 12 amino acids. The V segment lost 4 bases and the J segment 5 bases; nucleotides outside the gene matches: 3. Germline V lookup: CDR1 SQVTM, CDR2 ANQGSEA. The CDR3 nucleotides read TGCAGCGTTGGGCAGGGGGAAGATACGCAGTATTTT. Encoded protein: CSVGQGEDTQYF.

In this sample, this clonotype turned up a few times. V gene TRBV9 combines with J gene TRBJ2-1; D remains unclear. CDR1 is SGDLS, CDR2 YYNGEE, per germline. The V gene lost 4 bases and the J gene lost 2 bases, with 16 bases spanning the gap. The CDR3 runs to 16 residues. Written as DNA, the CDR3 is TGTGCCAGCAGCCTCGACTTGGCGGTCACCTACAATGAGCAGTTCTTC. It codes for CASSLDLAVTYNEQFF.

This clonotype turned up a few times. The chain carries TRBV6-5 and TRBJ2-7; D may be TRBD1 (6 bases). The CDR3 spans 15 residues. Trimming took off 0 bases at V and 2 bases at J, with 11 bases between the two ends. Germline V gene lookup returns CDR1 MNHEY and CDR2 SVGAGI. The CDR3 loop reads CASSYSSTGTYEQYF. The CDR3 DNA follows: TGTGCCAGCAGTTACTCTTCGACAGGAACCTACGAGCAGTACTTC.

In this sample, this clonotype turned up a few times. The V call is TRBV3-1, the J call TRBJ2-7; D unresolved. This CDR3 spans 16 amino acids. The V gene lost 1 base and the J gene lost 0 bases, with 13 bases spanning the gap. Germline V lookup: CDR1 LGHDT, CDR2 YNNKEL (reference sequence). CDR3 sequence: CASSQGHPAFSYEQYF. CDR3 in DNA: TGTGCCAGCAGCCAAGGCCACCCCGCCTTCTCCTACGAGCAGTACTTC.

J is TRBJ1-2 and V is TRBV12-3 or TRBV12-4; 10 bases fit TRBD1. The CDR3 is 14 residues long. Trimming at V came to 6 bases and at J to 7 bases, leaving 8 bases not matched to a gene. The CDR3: CASRPGQGRFGYTF. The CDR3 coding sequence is TGTGCCAGCAGACCGGGACAGGGGCGTTTTGGCTACACCTTC.